The 13 T cell receptor beta chains in this list originate from one sample, sequenced in a study of blood T cell repertoires in COVID-19. Repertoires were generated with immunoSEQ multiplex PCR, while TCRdb's copy carries only in-frame clones and drops some. The data contain roughly 180,000 clones, about 88% of them singletons. Input material: peripheral blood. These receptors came from a woman in her fifties or sixties with COVID-19, enrolled during active disease.

This chain joins TRBV18 and TRBJ2-7, with D possibly being TRBD1 (5 bases). Germline CDR1 KGHSH, CDR2 LQKENI. V dropped 0 bases and J dropped 0 bases, with 9 bases sitting between them. The CDR3 has 15 residues. CDR3 in amino acids: CASSPPAQVSYEQYF. CDR3 bases: TGTGCCAGCTCACCACCCGCACAGGTCTCCTACGAGCAGTACTTC.

V gene TRBV11-3 combines with J gene TRBJ2-7; TRBD2 matches at 8 bases. V gave up 3 bases and J gave up 2 bases; unmatched junction bases: 6. The CDR3 loop spans 15 amino acids. Germline V lookup: CDR1 SGHNT, CDR2 YENEEA. CDR3 nucleotide sequence: TGTGCCAGCAGCTTTCTTCCAGCGGGGGCCTACGAGCAGTACTTC. This encodes CASSFLPAGAYEQYF. The complete variable domain, with remaining parts taken from reference TRBV11-3 and TRBJ2-7, reads EAGVVQSPRYKIIEKKQPVAFWCNPISGHNTLYWYLQNLGQGPELLIRYENEEAVDDSQLPKDRFSAERLKGVDSTLKIQPAELGDSAVYLCASSFLPAGAYEQYFGPGTRLTVT.

The chain is built from TRBV10-1 and TRBJ2-1, with 10 positions matching TRBD2. The CDR3 totals 15 residues. Germline CDR1 is WNHNN and CDR2 is SYGVQD (reference sequence). Trimming cost V 2 bases and J 8 bases; bases outside gene matches: 6. The CDR3 sequence is CASSEDSGGADEQFF. The CDR3 coding sequence is TGCGCCAGCAGTGAGGACAGCGGGGGGGCGGATGAGCAGTTCTTC.

The V gene is TRBV7-2, the J gene TRBJ1-2; maybe TRBD1 (5 bases). CDR1 and CDR2 (germline): SGHTA, FQGNSA. CDR3 length: 12 residues. V was pared by 2 bases and J by 8 bases, with 9 bases between. The CDR3 here is CASSLIRAGYTF. As DNA, the CDR3 is TGTGCCAGCAGCTTAATCAGGGCGGGCTACACCTTC.

The V and J genes are TRBV5-1 and TRBJ2-3, with TRBD1 matching over 8 bases. J was trimmed by 3 bases and V by 0 bases; bases with no gene match: 9. The CDR3 is 17 residues long. The germline CDR1 and CDR2 sequences are SGHRS and YFSETQ. DNA of the CDR3: TGCGCCAGCAGCTTGGCCGTAGGACAGGGACCGACAGATACGCAGTATTTT. Translated, it gives CASSLAVGQGPTDTQYF.

The chain is built from TRBV24-1 and TRBJ1-1; 7 bases match TRBD1. The germline gives CDR1 KGHDR, CDR2 SFDVKD. J was trimmed by 4 bases and V by 4 bases; bases with no gene match: 8. The CDR3 sequence is 15 residues long. The CDR3 loop reads CATSERQGWRTEAFF. The CDR3 coding sequence is TGTGCCACCAGTGAACGACAGGGTTGGCGCACTGAAGCTTTCTTT.

This chain joins TRBV6-1 and TRBJ2-1, with D uncertain. Germline loops: CDR1 MNHNS, CDR2 SASEGT. With 2 bases removed from V and 2 bases from J, the gap between germline ends came to 10 bases. The CDR3 spans 15 residues. As DNA, the CDR3 is TGTGCCAGCAGTGAAATTCCCGGAGCCTACAATGAGCAGTTCTTC. It encodes CASSEIPGAYNEQFF.

V usage is TRBV19 and J usage is TRBJ2-1; unclear D gene. This CDR3 comprises 13 residues. Between the trimmed V and J ends, which lost 4 bases and 0 bases, there was a span of 4 bases. Germline loops: CDR1 LNHDA, CDR2 SQIVND (reference sequence). CDR3 protein: CASSTSSYNEQFF. CDR3 sequence (DNA): TGTGCCAGTAGTACCAGCTCCTACAATGAGCAGTTCTTC.

In DNA, the CDR3 is TGTGCCAGCAGCTTTAGGGGACAGGGGCCATTTGTCTACGAGCAGTACTTC. Translation gives CASSFRGQGPFVYEQYF. The chain recombines TRBV7-2 with TRBJ2-7; 10 bases map to TRBD1. The CDR3 consists of 17 residues. Germline lookup yields CDR1 SGHTA and CDR2 FQGNSA. Trimming took 3 bases from V and 3 from J; bases not matched to a gene: 11.

The V call is TRBV5-1, the J call TRBJ2-1; D unresolved. The CDR3 runs 11 residues. The germline V gene has CDR1 SGHRS and CDR2 YFSETQ. V gave up 6 bases and J gave up 4 bases, with 5 bases separating them. The CDR3 is CASKTYNEQFF. CDR3 bases: TGCGCCAGCAAAACTTACAATGAGCAGTTCTTC.

The genes are TRBV3-1 (or the pseudogene TRBV3-2) and TRBJ2-6; TRBD2 matches at 7 bases. The CDR3 is 16 amino acids. V shed 0 bases and J 1 base; nucleotides not matched to a gene: 0. Germline V gene sequence: CDR1 LGHDT, CDR2 YNNKEL (reference sequence). CDR3 coding DNA: TGTGCCAGCAGCCAAGAAGCGGGATCTGGGGCCAACGTCCTGACTTTC. This translates into CASSQEAGSGANVLTF.

This clone was seen just once. The J gene is TRBJ2-1, the V gene TRBV7-3, with D uncertain. The CDR3 consists of 14 residues. Per the germline V gene, CDR1 is SGHTA and CDR2 is FQGTGA. Trimming removed 2 bases from V and 0 bases from J, with 5 bases in between. In nucleotides, the CDR3 is TGTGCCAGCAGCTTACATAGCTCCTACAATGAGCAGTTCTTC. It codes for CASSLHSSYNEQFF.

The chain employs TRBV7-2 and TRBJ2-7, with 9 positions matching TRBD1. Germline CDR1 SGHTA, CDR2 FQGNSA. V dropped 5 bases and J dropped 0; count of bases not matched to a gene: 5. The CDR3 has 15 amino acids. The chain's CDR3 is CASSRDRASSYEQYF. The CDR3, as DNA: TGTGCCAGCAGCCGGGACAGGGCGAGCTCCTACGAGCAGTACTTC.